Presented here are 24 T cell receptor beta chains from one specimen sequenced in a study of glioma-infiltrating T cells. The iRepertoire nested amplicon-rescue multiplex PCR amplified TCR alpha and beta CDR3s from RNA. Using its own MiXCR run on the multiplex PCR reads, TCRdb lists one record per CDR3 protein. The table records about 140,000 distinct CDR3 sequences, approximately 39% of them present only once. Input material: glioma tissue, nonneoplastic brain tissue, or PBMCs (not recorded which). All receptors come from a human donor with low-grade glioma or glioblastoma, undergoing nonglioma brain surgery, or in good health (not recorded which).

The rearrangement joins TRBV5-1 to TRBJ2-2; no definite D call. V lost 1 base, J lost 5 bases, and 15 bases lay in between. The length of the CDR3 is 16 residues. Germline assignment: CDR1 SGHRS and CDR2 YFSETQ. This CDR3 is CASSLSEARETGELFF. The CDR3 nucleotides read TGCGCCAGCAGCTTGTCGGAAGCTAGAGAGACCGGGGAGCTGTTTTTT.

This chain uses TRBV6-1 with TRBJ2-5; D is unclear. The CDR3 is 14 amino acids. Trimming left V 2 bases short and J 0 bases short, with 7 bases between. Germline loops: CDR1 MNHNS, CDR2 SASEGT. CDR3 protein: CASSENGNQETQYF. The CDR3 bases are TGTGCCAGCAGTGAAAACGGTAACCAAGAGACCCAGTACTTC.

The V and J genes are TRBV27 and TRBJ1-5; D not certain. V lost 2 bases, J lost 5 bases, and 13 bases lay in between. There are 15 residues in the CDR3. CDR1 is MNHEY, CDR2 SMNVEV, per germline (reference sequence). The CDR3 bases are TGTGCCAGCAGTTTAGCTCGGGATCTCGATCAGCCCCAGCATTTT. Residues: CASSLARDLDQPQHF.

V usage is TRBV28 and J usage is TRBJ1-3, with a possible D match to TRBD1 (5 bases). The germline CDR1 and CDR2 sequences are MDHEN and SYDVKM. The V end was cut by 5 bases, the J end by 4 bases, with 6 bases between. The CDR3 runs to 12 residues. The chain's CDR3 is CASSRQGNTIYF. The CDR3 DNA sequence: TGTGCCAGCAGTCGACAGGGAAACACCATATATTTT.

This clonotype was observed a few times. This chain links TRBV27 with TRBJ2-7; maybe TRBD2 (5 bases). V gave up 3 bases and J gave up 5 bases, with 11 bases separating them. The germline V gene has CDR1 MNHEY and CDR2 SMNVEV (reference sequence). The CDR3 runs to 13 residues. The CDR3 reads CASSLKGGNEQYF. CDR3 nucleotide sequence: TGTGCCAGCAGTTTGAAAGGAGGAAACGAGCAGTACTTC.

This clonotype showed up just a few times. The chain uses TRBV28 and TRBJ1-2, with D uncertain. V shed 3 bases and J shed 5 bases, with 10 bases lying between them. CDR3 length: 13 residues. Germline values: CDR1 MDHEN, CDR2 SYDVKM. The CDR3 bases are TGTGCCAGCAGTTTCGGTCTTCTGTATGGCTACACCTTC. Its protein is CASSFGLLYGYTF.

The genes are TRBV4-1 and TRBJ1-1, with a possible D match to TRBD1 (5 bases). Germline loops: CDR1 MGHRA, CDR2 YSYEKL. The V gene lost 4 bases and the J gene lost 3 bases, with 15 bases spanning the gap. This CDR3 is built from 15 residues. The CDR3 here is CASSLRGGGYTEAFF. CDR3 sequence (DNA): TGCGCCAGCAGCCTACGTGGCGGGGGGTACACTGAAGCTTTCTTT.

CDR3 sequence: CASSLDARGSYGYTF. The CDR3 DNA follows: TGCGCCAGCAGCTTGGATGCTCGGGGGAGCTATGGCTACACCTTC. The chain carries TRBV5-1 and TRBJ1-2; TRBD1 is a possible D gene (5 bases). Germline values: CDR1 SGHRS, CDR2 YFSETQ. The V end was cut by 0 bases, the J end by 4 bases, with 13 bases between. This CDR3 is 15 amino acids long.

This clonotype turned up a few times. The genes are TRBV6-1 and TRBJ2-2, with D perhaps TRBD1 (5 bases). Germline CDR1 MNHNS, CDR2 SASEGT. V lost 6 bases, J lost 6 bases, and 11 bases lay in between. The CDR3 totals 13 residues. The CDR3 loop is CASRARVAGELFF. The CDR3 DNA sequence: TGTGCCAGCAGAGCCAGGGTCGCCGGGGAGCTGTTTTTT.

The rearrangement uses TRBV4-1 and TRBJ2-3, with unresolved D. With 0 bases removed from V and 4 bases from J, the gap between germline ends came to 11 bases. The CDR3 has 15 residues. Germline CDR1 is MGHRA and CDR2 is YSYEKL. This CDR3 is CASSQDSSGADTQYF. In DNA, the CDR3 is TGCGCCAGCAGCCAAGATTCGTCGGGCGCAGATACGCAGTATTTT.

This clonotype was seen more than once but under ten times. The DNA of the CDR3 is TGTGCCAGCAGCCAGGGGATGATCCAAGAGACCCAGTACTTC. It specifies CASSQGMIQETQYF. The genes are TRBV7-2 and TRBJ2-5; TRBD1 might be the D (6 bases). V lost 5 bases, J lost 1 base, and 11 bases lay in between. Germline V gene sequence: CDR1 SGHTA, CDR2 FQGNSA. The CDR3 runs to 14 residues.

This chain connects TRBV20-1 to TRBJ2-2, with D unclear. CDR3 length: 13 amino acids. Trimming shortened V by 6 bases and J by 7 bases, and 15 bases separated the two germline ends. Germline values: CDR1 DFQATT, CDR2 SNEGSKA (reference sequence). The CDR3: CSANEARIGELFF. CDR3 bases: TGCAGTGCCAACGAGGCGAGGATCGGGGAGCTGTTTTTT.

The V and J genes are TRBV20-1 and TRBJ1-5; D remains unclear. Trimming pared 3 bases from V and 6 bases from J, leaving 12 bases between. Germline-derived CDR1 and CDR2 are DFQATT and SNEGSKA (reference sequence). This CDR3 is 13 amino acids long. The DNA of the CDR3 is TGCAGTGCTAGTAGAGGCGCCGGTCAGCCCCAGCATTTT. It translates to CSASRGAGQPQHF.

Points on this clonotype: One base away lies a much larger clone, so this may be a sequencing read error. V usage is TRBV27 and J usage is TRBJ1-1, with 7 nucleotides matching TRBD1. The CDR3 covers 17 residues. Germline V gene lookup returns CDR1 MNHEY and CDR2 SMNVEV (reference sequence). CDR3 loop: CASSLFVDRTLNTQAFF. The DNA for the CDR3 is TGTGCCAGCAGTTTATTCGTGGACAGGACATTGAACACTCAAGCTTTCTTT.

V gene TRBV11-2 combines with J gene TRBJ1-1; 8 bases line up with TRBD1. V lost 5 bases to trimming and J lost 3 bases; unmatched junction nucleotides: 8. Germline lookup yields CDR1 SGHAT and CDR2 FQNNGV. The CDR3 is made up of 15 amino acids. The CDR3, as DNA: TGTGCCAGCAGCAAAACGGGGACAGGTCACACTGAAGCTTTCTTT. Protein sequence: CASSKTGTGHTEAFF.

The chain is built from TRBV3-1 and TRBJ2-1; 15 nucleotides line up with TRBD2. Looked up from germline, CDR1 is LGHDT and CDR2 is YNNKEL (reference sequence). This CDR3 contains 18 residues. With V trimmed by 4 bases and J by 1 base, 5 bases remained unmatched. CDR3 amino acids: CASSPGLAGGPSYNEQFF. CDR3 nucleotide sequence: TGTGCCAGCAGCCCCGGACTAGCGGGAGGGCCGTCCTACAATGAGCAGTTCTTC.

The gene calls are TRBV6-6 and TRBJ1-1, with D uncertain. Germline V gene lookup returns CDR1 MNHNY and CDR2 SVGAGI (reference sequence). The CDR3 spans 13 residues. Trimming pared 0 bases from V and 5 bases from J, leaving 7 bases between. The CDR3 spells CASSYSTRTEAFF. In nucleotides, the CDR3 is TGTGCCAGCAGTTACTCAACAAGGACTGAAGCTTTCTTT.

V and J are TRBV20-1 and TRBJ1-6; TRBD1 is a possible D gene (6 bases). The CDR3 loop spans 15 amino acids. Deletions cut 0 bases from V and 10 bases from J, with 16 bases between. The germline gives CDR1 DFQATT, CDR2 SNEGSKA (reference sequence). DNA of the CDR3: TGCAGTGCTAGAGAGGGACGGGGGGCCGGATCACCCCTCCACTTT. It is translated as CSAREGRGAGSPLHF.

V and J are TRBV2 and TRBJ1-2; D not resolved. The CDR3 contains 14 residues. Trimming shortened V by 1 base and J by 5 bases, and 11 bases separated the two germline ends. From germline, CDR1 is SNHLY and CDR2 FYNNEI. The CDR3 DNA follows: TGTGCCAGCAGTGAAGAGGATTTGGGTTATGGCTACACCTTC. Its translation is CASSEEDLGYGYTF.

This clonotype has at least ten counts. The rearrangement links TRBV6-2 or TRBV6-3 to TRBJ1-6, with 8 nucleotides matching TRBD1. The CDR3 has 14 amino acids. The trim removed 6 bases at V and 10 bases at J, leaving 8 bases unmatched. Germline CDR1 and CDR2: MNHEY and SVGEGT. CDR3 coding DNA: TGTGCCAGCAGCTTTGACAGGGGAATGTCACCCCTCCACTTT. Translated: CASSFDRGMSPLHF.

The CDR3 protein is CSARVRGSLAGSGWEQFF. Here the CDR3 DNA reads TGCAGTGCTAGAGTTAGGGGGTCACTAGCGGGGTCGGGATGGGAGCAGTTCTTC. V gene TRBV20-1 combines with J gene TRBJ2-1; 10 nucleotides align to TRBD2. Per the germline V gene, CDR1 is DFQATT and CDR2 is SNEGSKA (reference sequence). Trimming took 1 base from V and 10 from J; bases not matched to a gene: 19. CDR3 length: 18 amino acids.

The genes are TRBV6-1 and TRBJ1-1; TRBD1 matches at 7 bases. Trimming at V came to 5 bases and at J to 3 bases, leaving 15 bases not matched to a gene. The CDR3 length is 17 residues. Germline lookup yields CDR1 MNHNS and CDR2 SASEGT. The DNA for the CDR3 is TGTGCCAGCAGTAGACAGGGATCACCGCCCTTCTACACTGAAGCTTTCTTT. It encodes CASSRQGSPPFYTEAFF.

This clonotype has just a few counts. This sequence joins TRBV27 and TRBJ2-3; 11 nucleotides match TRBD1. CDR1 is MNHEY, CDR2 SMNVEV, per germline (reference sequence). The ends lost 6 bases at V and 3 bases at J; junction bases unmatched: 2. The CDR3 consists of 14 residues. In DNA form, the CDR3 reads TGTGCCAGCAGAGGACAGGGGGCAACAGATACGCAGTATTTT. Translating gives CASRGQGATDTQYF.

CDR3 coding DNA: TGTGCCAGCAGGACCGCCCCCCGGATGGGAGGCTACACCTTC. It is translated as CASRTAPRMGGYTF. This sequence joins TRBV6-2 or TRBV6-3 and TRBJ1-2; D is ambiguous. V was clipped by 6 bases and J by 8 bases, with 19 bases between them. The germline V gene encodes CDR1 MNHEY and CDR2 SVGEGT. This CDR3 has 14 amino acids.